The 3 T cell receptor beta chains given below trace back to one sample, sequenced in a study of T cell changes during pregnancy in multiple sclerosis. Clones were read by immunoSEQ multiplex PCR, and TCRdb kept only the in-frame ones, dropping some. The sample shows 25,000 to 35,000 clones, 90% of them seen only once. Sequenced material: CD4+ T cells from peripheral blood mononuclear cells, taken in the second trimester of pregnancy. These receptors all stem from a female donor in good health, enrolled as a control in a pregnancy study.

The sample holds one count of this clone. The chain couples TRBV7-2 to TRBJ1-2; tentative D call: TRBD1 (6 bases). Germline-derived CDR1 and CDR2 are SGHTA and FQGNSA. The V end lost 0 bases, the J end lost 6 bases, and 11 bases lay between the germline ends. The CDR3 extends over 14 amino acids. Here the CDR3 reads CASSLANRADGYTF. CDR3 in DNA: TGTGCCAGCAGCTTAGCGAACAGGGCGGATGGCTACACCTTC.

The CDR3 DNA sequence: TGTGCCAGCAGCCAACAGTGGGCAGGGGAGACCCAGTACTTC. Translation gives CASSQQWAGETQYF. V gene TRBV14 combines with J gene TRBJ2-5; D is perhaps TRBD1 (5 bases). CDR1 and CDR2 (germline): SGHDN, FVKESK. Trimming took 2 bases from V and 5 from J, leaving 12 bases between them. The CDR3 is made up of 14 amino acids.

The chain uses TRBV12-2 and TRBJ2-6; TRBD1, the table's D call, lacks a check against the DNA. TRBV12-2 represents a pseudogene. The CDR3 totals 19 residues. The chain's CDR3 is CASRLTAGVALSRANVLTF. The CDR3 DNA reads TGTGCAAGTCGCTTAACCGCAGGGGTGGCCCTCTCGAGGGCCAACGTCCTGACTTTC.